The 19 T cell receptor beta chains below all came from one sample that was sequenced in a study of shared clonotypes between healthy human individuals. Assay: immunoSEQ multiplex PCR; the TCRdb copy retains only in-frame clones and omits some. Of about 480,000 clones listed, approximately 79% are singletons. The sequenced sample was PBMCs. The origin of the receptors is a woman in her 40s in good health. Some clones in this sample may be carry-over from other donors' samples.

The chain employs TRBV18 and TRBJ2-5; 8 nucleotides line up with TRBD1. This CDR3 has 14 residues. Germline V gene sequence: CDR1 KGHSH, CDR2 LQKENI. V was clipped by 5 bases and J by 1 base; unmatched bases: 3. CDR3 sequence: CASSGDRSQETQYF. In DNA form, the CDR3 reads TGTGCCAGCTCAGGGGACAGGAGCCAAGAGACCCAGTACTTC.

Ten or more counts support this clone. The CDR3 nucleotides are TGTGCCAGCAGTTTTAGCGGGAGGGGCAGATATACGCAGTATTTT. This translates into CASSFSGRGRYTQYF. This chain joins TRBV6-5 and TRBJ2-3; 11 bases are a match to TRBD2. Trimming removed 4 bases from V and 7 bases from J; junction bases left unmatched: 7. CDR3 length: 15 amino acids. Germline V gene data show CDR1 as MNHEY and CDR2 as SVGAGI.

The rearrangement joins TRBV7-6 to TRBJ2-3; 11 nucleotides agree with TRBD2. Germline CDR1 is SGHVS and CDR2 is FNYEAQ. The CDR3 runs to 15 residues. Losses at the gene ends were 5 bases for V and 4 bases for J; bases not matched to a gene: 5. The CDR3 loop is CASSPLAGVADTQYF. CDR3 nucleotide sequence: TGTGCCAGCAGCCCACTAGCGGGAGTAGCAGATACGCAGTATTTT. The whole variable domain, filled in from reference TRBV7-6 and TRBJ2-3, reads GAGVSQSPRYKVTKRGQDVALRCDPISGHVSLYWYRQALGQGPEFLTYFNYEAQQDKSGLPNDRFSAERPEGSISTLTIQRTEQRDSAMYRCASSPLAGVADTQYFGPGTRLTVL.

The chain has TRBV7-9 and TRBJ1-4; D call uncertain. V dropped 5 bases and J dropped 0 bases, with 19 bases sitting between them. Germline CDR1 is SEHNR and CDR2 is FQNEAQ (reference sequence). This CDR3 is built from 18 residues. The DNA of the CDR3 is TGTGCCAGCAGCCCAGGACTGACACCACTCGCAACTAATGAAAAACTGTTTTTT. Translated, it gives CASSPGLTPLATNEKLFF. Supplemented by reference TRBV7-9 and TRBJ1-4, the full variable domain reads DTGVSQNPRHKITKRGQNVTFRCDPISEHNRLYWYRQTLGQGPEFLTYFQNEAQLEKSRLLSDRFSAERPKGSFSTLEIQRTEQGDSAMYLCASSPGLTPLATNEKLFFGSGTQLSVL.

Only one count was recorded for this clone. Other nucleotide sequences from this sample produce the same CDR3. The rearrangement uses TRBV28 and TRBJ2-3; 8 nucleotides align to TRBD1. The CDR3 contains 14 residues. Trimming removed 4 bases from V and 1 base from J; junction bases left unmatched: 1. Germline V gene sequence: CDR1 MDHEN, CDR2 SYDVKM. The CDR3 sequence: CASSSGQGTDTQYF. In DNA, the CDR3 is TGTGCCAGCAGTTCGGGACAGGGCACAGATACGCAGTATTTT.

This clone occurred once. V and J are TRBV18 and TRBJ1-1, with D uncertain. Germline V gene sequence: CDR1 KGHSH, CDR2 LQKENI. Trimming shortened V by 3 bases and J by 3 bases, and 11 bases separated the two germline ends. The CDR3 extends over 14 amino acids. CDR3 amino acids: CASSPDSVYTEAFF. In DNA, the CDR3 is TGTGCCAGCTCACCCGACTCGGTTTACACTGAAGCTTTCTTT.

The chain joins TRBV23-1 to TRBJ2-7, with D uncertain. TRBV23-1 is classed as an ORF, of uncertain function. The CDR3 has 16 amino acids. Trimming took off 0 bases at V and 0 bases at J, with 12 bases between the two ends. For the CDR3, the DNA is TGCGCCAGCAGTCAATCTAGAGACATTAGCTCCTACGAGCAGTACTTC. This gives the protein CASSQSRDISSYEQYF.

V gene TRBV14 combines with J gene TRBJ2-1; D not certain. Germline CDR1 and CDR2: SGHDN and FVKESK. The CDR3 loop spans 14 amino acids. Between the trimmed V and J ends, which lost 4 bases and 1 base, there was a span of 8 bases. Here the CDR3 DNA reads TGTGCCAGCAGCCCGGTATGGTCCTACAATGAGCAGTTCTTC. This gives the protein CASSPVWSYNEQFF. Looking up the rest from reference TRBV14 and TRBJ2-1 gives the full variable domain: EAGVTQFPSHSVIEKGQTVTLRCDPISGHDNLYWYRRVMGKEIKFLLHFVKESKQDESGMPNNRFLAERTGGTYSTLKVQPAELEDSGVYFCASSPVWSYNEQFFGPGTRLTVL.

About this clone: With a far larger clone one base away, a read error is the likely cause. This CDR3 reads CASSLSYSGGDEQYF. The CDR3 DNA reads as TGTGCCAGCAGTTTATCCTATTCTGGGGGAGACGAGCAGTACTTC. V is TRBV27 and J is TRBJ2-7; D might be TRBD1 or TRBD2, each matching 5 bases. The CDR3 sequence is 15 residues long. Trimming stripped 0 bases from V and 5 bases from J, with 14 bases between. CDR1 is MNHEY, CDR2 SMNVEV, per germline (reference sequence).

This clone was recorded a few times. The V gene is TRBV29-1, the J gene TRBJ2-1, with D uncertain. CDR3 length: 16 amino acids. Germline lookup yields CDR1 SQVTM and CDR2 ANQGSEA. Deletions cut 6 bases from V and 1 base from J, with 19 bases between. In nucleotides, the CDR3 is TGCAGCGTGACTGAGCTGGGCCCTGAGTCCTACAATGAGCAGTTCTTC. It specifies CSVTELGPESYNEQFF.

The chain carries TRBV7-8 and TRBJ2-7; possible D gene TRBD2, 6 bases. CDR3 size: 16 residues. V was cut by 2 bases and J by 4 bases, with 18 bases left in between. Per germline, CDR1 SGHVS and CDR2 FQNEAQ. The CDR3 DNA sequence: TGTGCCAGCAGCTTATGGGTGGGAGGAAGGATTTACGAGCAGTACTTC. Translating gives CASSLWVGGRIYEQYF.

A remark on this clone: At the DNA level, this CDR3 is encoded by other sequences in the same sample as well. The chain links TRBV4-2 to TRBJ2-1, with a weak D call TRBD1 (6 bases). CDR3 length: 15 amino acids. The V gene lost 0 bases and the J gene lost 1 base, with 7 bases spanning the gap. From germline, CDR1 is LGHNA and CDR2 YNFKEQ. The CDR3 DNA sequence: TGTGCCAGCAGCCAAGACAGGGGATCCTACAATGAGCAGTTCTTC. As protein: CASSQDRGSYNEQFF.

This clone appeared a few times. V usage is TRBV5-1 and J usage is TRBJ2-7, with 7 bases matching TRBD1. Per the germline V gene, CDR1 is SGHRS and CDR2 is YFSETQ. The CDR3 has 13 residues. V trimming: 4 bases; J trimming: 7 bases; junction bases outside the gene matches: 8. Here the CDR3 DNA reads TGCGCCAGCAGCACCCATGACAGGGAAGAGCAGTACTTC. It is translated as CASSTHDREEQYF. Full variable domain (rest looked up from reference TRBV5-1 and TRBJ2-7): KAGVTQTPRYLIKTRGQQVTLSCSPISGHRSVSWYQQTPGQGLQFLFEYFSETQRNKGNFPGRFSGRQFSNSRSEMNVSTLELGDSALYLCASSTHDREEQYFGPGTRLTVT.

Written as DNA, the CDR3 is TGTGCCAGCAGTCTAAAGGAGACTTCCTACGAGCAGTACTTC. This sequence encodes CASSLKETSYEQYF. J is TRBJ2-5 and V is TRBV2; the D is unclear. The J call may be in error: the DNA end matches TRBJ2-7 better. The CDR3 contains 14 residues. In germline, CDR1 is SNHLY, CDR2 FYNNEI.

The chain is built from TRBV15 and TRBJ2-5; D is unclear. Deletions cut 1 base from V and 5 bases from J, with 5 bases between. This CDR3 has 12 residues. Germline V gene data show CDR1 as LNHNV and CDR2 as YYDKDF (reference sequence). CDR3 coding DNA: TGTGCCACCAGCAGAGTTGGGGAGACCCAGTACTTC. It is translated as CATSRVGETQYF.

V usage is TRBV9 and J usage is TRBJ2-1, with 7 bases matching TRBD2. The CDR3 covers 15 residues. Trimming removed 3 bases from V and 2 bases from J; junction bases left unmatched: 5. Looked up from germline, CDR1 is SGDLS and CDR2 is YYNGEE. CDR3 coding DNA: TGTGCCAGCAGCGAGACTAGCAACACCTACAATGAGCAGTTCTTC. Translated, it gives CASSETSNTYNEQFF.

Notes on this clone: Other DNA sequences in the sample encode the same CDR3. The chain uses TRBV5-1 and TRBJ2-5; no definite D call. The CDR3 spans 13 residues. Trimming removed 1 base at V and 1 base at J, with 5 bases between. From germline, CDR1 is SGHRS and CDR2 YFSETQ. The CDR3 reads CASSLLPQETQYF. The DNA of the CDR3 is TGCGCCAGCAGCTTGTTGCCCCAAGAGACCCAGTACTTC.

The chain recombines TRBV28 with TRBJ2-7; 9 bases map to TRBD1. This CDR3 contains 15 residues. Germline V gene lookup returns CDR1 MDHEN and CDR2 SYDVKM. Trimming cost V 10 bases and J 5 bases; bases outside gene matches: 15. The DNA of the CDR3 is TGTGCCACTCTTCCTACGGGACAGGGATCCCACGAGCAGTACTTC. Translating gives CATLPTGQGSHEQYF.

Many counts were recorded for this clone. Here the CDR3 reads CASRTTSGSTDEQFF. In DNA, the CDR3 is TGTGCCAGCAGAACGACTAGCGGGAGTACGGATGAGCAGTTCTTC. The chain employs TRBV25-1 and TRBJ2-1, with 12 bases that match TRBD2. The CDR3 has 15 residues. Germline V gene sequence: CDR1 MGHDK, CDR2 SYGVNS. The V segment lost 6 bases and the J segment 8 bases; nucleotides outside the gene matches: 8.